One and the same sample provided the 7 T cell receptor beta chains below, sequenced in a study of T cell repertoires in cytomegalovirus infection. These receptors have no identified antigens. TCRdb reprocessed the reads with MiXCR, giving one entry per CDR3 protein. Of a few hundred thousand distinct CDR3 sequences in the sample, about 27% were seen once. The sample consisted of cultured PBMCs, taken from culture after CMV antigen stimulation. These receptors all stem from a human donor in good health (CMV status not recorded). Some clones in this sample may be carry-over from other donors' samples.

This clonotype was recorded many times. The chain joins TRBV7-2 to TRBJ2-3; D might be TRBD1 (6 bases). Trimming left V 5 bases short and J 2 bases short, with 14 bases between. The CDR3 extends over 15 amino acids. Germline CDR1 is SGHTA and CDR2 is FQGNSA. CDR3 coding DNA: TGTGCCAGCAGCCGGCTGGGGGCACTCACAGATACGCAGTATTTT. It yields the protein CASSRLGALTDTQYF.

V and J are TRBV6-6 and TRBJ1-5; D is undetermined. Trimming removed 7 bases at V and 0 bases at J, with 13 bases between. This CDR3 has 15 amino acids. Germline CDR1 reads MNHNY; CDR2 reads SVGAGI (reference sequence). The CDR3 bases are TGTGCCAGCACAATAGAGACTTATAGCAATCAGCCCCAGCATTTT. It encodes CASTIETYSNQPQHF.

The chain joins TRBV4-2 to TRBJ1-5, with 9 nucleotides matching TRBD1. J lost 6 bases, V lost 4 bases, and 7 bases had no gene match. CDR3 size: 15 residues. The germline CDR1 and CDR2 sequences are LGHNA and YNFKEQ. CDR3 coding DNA: TGTGCCAGCAGCCCGACAGGGGGGCTGATTCAGCCCCAGCATTTT. This gives the protein CASSPTGGLIQPQHF.

This clonotype has at least ten counts. This rearrangement joins TRBV7-9 to TRBJ1-2; TRBD1 aligns across 7 bases. From germline, CDR1 is SEHNR and CDR2 FQNEAQ (reference sequence). V dropped 7 bases and J dropped 6; count of bases not matched to a gene: 8. The length of the CDR3 is 13 residues. Here the CDR3 reads CASTPSGTDGYTF. The DNA of the CDR3 is TGTGCCAGCACCCCGTCCGGGACAGATGGCTACACCTTC.

V gene TRBV20-1 combines with J gene TRBJ1-1; TRBD1 might be the D (6 bases). The V gene lost 6 bases and the J gene lost 1 base, with 15 bases spanning the gap. In germline, CDR1 is DFQATT, CDR2 SNEGSKA (reference sequence). The CDR3 sequence is 14 residues long. In DNA, the CDR3 is TGCAGTGCAAGGAGGGTAGGGGGGAACACTGAAGCTTTCTTT. Its protein is CSARRVGGNTEAFF.

The V and J genes are TRBV7-6 and TRBJ2-5; 16 nucleotides align to TRBD2. Germline values: CDR1 SGHVS, CDR2 FNYEAQ. CDR3 length: 17 residues. Trimming removed 5 bases from V and 5 bases from J; junction bases left unmatched: 8. CDR3 amino acids: CASSRGLAGGPGETQYF. In DNA form, the CDR3 reads TGTGCCAGCAGCCGGGGACTAGCGGGGGGGCCTGGGGAGACCCAGTACTTC.

This clonotype was detected many times. The chain employs TRBV7-2 and TRBJ2-3, with 11 bases that match TRBD2. The CDR3 is made up of 18 amino acids. V was pared by 4 bases and J by 3 bases, with 12 bases of the junction left unmatched. Germline CDR1 reads SGHTA; CDR2 reads FQGNSA. CDR3 region: CASSSPLFSGGATDTQYF. CDR3 nucleotides: TGTGCCAGCAGCTCCCCCTTGTTTAGCGGGGGGGCAACAGATACGCAGTATTTT.